These 20 T cell receptor beta chains came from one sample sequenced in a study of blood T cells in healthy people across ages. Through a sample-barcoded 5' primer and a J-beta primer mix, a second PCR was run for roughly 7 to 11 cycles. TCRdb passed the 5' RACE reads through MiXCR, listing each CDR3 protein once. Among over 1,300,000 distinct CDR3 sequences listed, roughly 60% were seen once. Sequencing was carried out using blood. The source of these receptors is a man between 18 and 35 years old in good health.

This clonotype has only a few counts. The CDR3 sequence: CAIGGLRAETQYF. CDR3 nucleotide sequence: TGTGCCATAGGTGGGCTGAGGGCGGAGACCCAGTACTTC. This sequence joins TRBV10-3 and TRBJ2-5, with D possibly matching TRBD2 (5 bases). The V and J ends lost 9 bases and 5 bases respectively, with 16 bases between them. This CDR3 has 13 residues. The germline V gene has CDR1 ENHRY and CDR2 SYGVKD.

There are a few counts of this clonotype. The V call is TRBV7-9, the J call TRBJ2-5; no reliable D call. CDR3 size: 13 residues. The germline V gene has CDR1 SEHNR and CDR2 FQNEAQ (reference sequence). Trimming shortened V by 5 bases and J by 5 bases, and 12 bases separated the two germline ends. CDR3 bases: TGTGCCAGCAGCCCGACCGTAATCGAGACCCAGTACTTC. Translating it yields CASSPTVIETQYF.

V usage is TRBV25-1 and J usage is TRBJ1-1, with D possibly TRBD1 on 6 matching bases. The length of the CDR3 is 15 residues. In germline, CDR1 is MGHDK, CDR2 SYGVNS. V dropped 3 bases and J dropped 2 bases, with 13 bases sitting between them. The CDR3 nucleotides are TGTGCCAGCAGTGATTCGGGGGCAGGAAACACTGAAGCTTTCTTT. It is translated as CASSDSGAGNTEAFF. Combining the CDR3 with reference TRBV25-1 and TRBJ1-1 gives the whole variable domain EADIYQTPRYLVIGTGKKITLECSQTMGHDKMYWYQQDPGMELHLIHYSYGVNSTEKGDLSSESTVSRIRTEHFPLTLESARPSHTSQYLCASSDSGAGNTEAFFGQGTRLTVV.

About this clonotype: Germline and junction disagree at one end, which may indicate a read error. This chain links TRBV27 with TRBJ2-1, with D perhaps assigned TRBD1 or TRBD2 (5 bases each). Germline CDR1 MNHEY, CDR2 SMNVEV (reference sequence). CDR3 length: 17 amino acids. CDR3 sequence (DNA): TGTGCCAGCAGTTTATTTGGGGACGTTTCCTCCGACAATGAGCAGTTCTTC. Protein sequence: CASSLFGDVSSDNEQFF.

This chain joins TRBV7-2 and TRBJ2-1; 10 bases map to TRBD2. There are 17 residues in the CDR3. J gave up 4 bases and V 3 bases, and 9 bases lay outside the gene matches. Germline CDR1 SGHTA, CDR2 FQGNSA. In DNA, the CDR3 is TGTGCCAGCAGCTTGGGTCCACTAGCGGGGCCTTACAATGAGCAGTTCTTC. Protein: CASSLGPLAGPYNEQFF. Combining the CDR3 with reference TRBV7-2 and TRBJ2-1 gives the whole variable domain GAGVSQSPSNKVTEKGKDVELRCDPISGHTALYWYRQSLGQGLEFLIYFQGNSAPDKSGLPSDRFSAERTGGSVSTLTIQRTQQEDSAVYLCASSLGPLAGPYNEQFFGPGTRLTVL.

This clonotype is judged medium-sized (0.01 to 0.1%). With a much larger clone just one base away, this may be a read error. The chain joins TRBV20-1 to TRBJ2-7; unclear D gene. Germline CDR1 is DFQATT and CDR2 is SNEGSKA (reference sequence). The length of the CDR3 is 13 residues. With 6 bases removed from V and 3 bases from J, the gap between germline ends came to 15 bases. The CDR3, as DNA: TGCAGTGCGAACGGAGCGACGAACTACGAGCAGTACTTC. The encoded protein is CSANGATNYEQYF.

This sequence joins TRBV5-6 and TRBJ2-5, with 8 bases matching TRBD2. V shed 4 bases and J 2 bases; nucleotides not matched to a gene: 10. Germline CDR1 is SGHDT and CDR2 is YYEEEE. CDR3 length: 16 residues. The CDR3 region is CASSQLAGFSQETQYF. The DNA for the CDR3 is TGTGCCAGCAGCCAATTAGCGGGGTTCTCACAAGAGACCCAGTACTTC.

The J gene is TRBJ2-1, the V gene TRBV24-1; 7 bases line up with TRBD2. This CDR3 comprises 12 residues. The V gene's germline CDR1 is KGHDR and CDR2 SFDVKD. The ends lost 5 bases at V and 8 bases at J; junction bases unmatched: 2. The CDR3 DNA is TGTGCCACCAGTGGGGGAGGGTATGAGCAGTTCTTC. It encodes CATSGGGYEQFF.

This chain joins TRBV4-3 and TRBJ2-7; D perhaps matches TRBD2 (6 bases). The CDR3 length is 16 residues. Germline V gene data show CDR1 as LGHNA and CDR2 as YSLEER. With 5 bases removed from V and 2 bases from J, the gap between germline ends came to 19 bases. The CDR3 protein is CASSSAPGVIPYEQYF. The CDR3 region has the DNA TGCGCCAGCAGCAGTGCCCCGGGGGTGATTCCCTACGAGCAGTACTTC.

The chain recombines TRBV3-1 with TRBJ2-7; 16 bases agree with TRBD2. Germline trimming cut 4 bases from V and 4 bases from J; bases unmatched to any gene: 10. Germline V lookup: CDR1 LGHDT, CDR2 YNNKEL (reference sequence). This CDR3 contains 18 residues. The chain's CDR3 is CASSLSGLAGGPGYEQYF. Written as DNA, the CDR3 is TGTGCCAGCAGCCTCTCGGGACTAGCGGGAGGGCCGGGATACGAGCAGTACTTC.

This clonotype has a handful of counts. The rearrangement uses TRBV12-3 or TRBV12-4 and TRBJ2-7, with D possibly called TRBD1 or TRBD2 (5 bases each). The CDR3 has 14 amino acids. With 6 bases removed from V and 3 bases from J, the gap between germline ends came to 15 bases. CDR3 loop: CASSPRGPIYEQYF. The DNA of the CDR3 is TGTGCCAGCAGCCCCCGGGGCCCCATCTACGAGCAGTACTTC.

The CDR3 loop reads CASSQGGAQEDTQYF. CDR3 nucleotides: TGTGCCAGCAGCCAGGGGGGGGCGCAGGAAGATACGCAGTATTTT. This chain joins TRBV28 and TRBJ2-3, with D perhaps given as TRBD1 or TRBD2 (7 bases each). The CDR3 contains 15 residues. The germline CDR1 and CDR2 sequences are MDHEN and SYDVKM. Trimming removed 6 bases at V and 5 bases at J, with 18 bases between.

The genes are TRBV27 and TRBJ2-5; 7 positions match TRBD2. J was trimmed by 1 base and V by 5 bases; bases with no gene match: 10. The CDR3 is made up of 16 amino acids. Germline V gives CDR1 MNHEY, CDR2 SMNVEV (reference sequence). The CDR3 here is CASSRSPGLRQETQYF. For the CDR3, the DNA is TGTGCCAGCAGTCGATCGCCGGGACTACGCCAAGAGACCCAGTACTTC.

The gene calls are TRBV4-2 and TRBJ1-4; TRBD1 might be the D (5 bases). CDR3 length: 13 amino acids. The germline gives CDR1 LGHNA, CDR2 YNFKEQ. The CDR3: CAAGGTGNEKLFF. CDR3 DNA sequence: TGTGCGGCGGGGGGAACGGGGAATGAAAAACTGTTTTTT.

The V gene is TRBV12-3 or TRBV12-4, the J gene TRBJ1-6; 8 bases align to TRBD1. The trim removed 6 bases at V and 6 bases at J, leaving 7 bases unmatched. There are 15 residues in the CDR3. The CDR3 sequence: CASSRTGLSNSPLHF. CDR3 coding DNA: TGTGCCAGCAGCCGGACAGGGTTATCTAATTCACCCCTCCACTTT.

This chain connects TRBV5-1 to TRBJ1-4; D remains ambiguous. The germline V gene encodes CDR1 SGHRS and CDR2 YFSETQ. V lost 0 bases and J 1 base, leaving 7 bases between the germline ends. This CDR3 has 15 residues. Here the CDR3 reads CASSLVFGTNEKLFF. CDR3 nucleotides: TGCGCCAGCAGCTTGGTGTTTGGAACTAATGAAAAACTGTTTTTT.

This clonotype was seen a handful of times. This chain links TRBV5-1 with TRBJ1-1, with TRBD1 as a possible D gene (5 bases). V was clipped by 0 bases and J by 1 base, with 13 bases between them. Germline V gene lookup returns CDR1 SGHRS and CDR2 YFSETQ. This CDR3 comprises 16 residues. The CDR3: CASSLGGLGRNTEAFF. The DNA for the CDR3 is TGCGCCAGCAGCTTGGGGGGCTTGGGGAGGAACACTGAAGCTTTCTTT. Drawing the rest from reference TRBV5-1 and TRBJ1-1, the complete variable domain is KAGVTQTPRYLIKTRGQQVTLSCSPISGHRSVSWYQQTPGQGLQFLFEYFSETQRNKGNFPGRFSGRQFSNSRSEMNVSTLELGDSALYLCASSLGGLGRNTEAFFGQGTRLTVV.

The chain combines TRBV6-6 with TRBJ2-7; D is uncertain. The V and J ends lost 3 bases and 2 bases respectively, with 11 bases between them. The germline CDR1 and CDR2 sequences are MNHNY and SVGAGI (reference sequence). This CDR3 spans 14 amino acids. The CDR3 spells CASSYEARTYEQYF. The DNA of the CDR3 is TGTGCCAGCAGTTATGAAGCTAGGACCTACGAGCAGTACTTC.

This clonotype has only one observation. V gene TRBV6-6 combines with J gene TRBJ1-1; a weak D match, TRBD1 (6 bases). The CDR3 is made up of 15 amino acids. CDR1 is MNHNY and CDR2 is SVGAGI in the germline V gene (reference sequence). Trimming took off 2 bases at V and 1 base at J, with 11 bases between the two ends. CDR3 nucleotides: TGTGCCAGCAGTTACCCAGGGGTGACGAACACTGAAGCTTTCTTT. Translating gives CASSYPGVTNTEAFF.

This clonotype was detected a few times. The chain combines TRBV12-3 or TRBV12-4 with TRBJ2-7; D gene unclear. This CDR3 is built from 14 residues. With 4 bases removed from V and 2 bases from J, the gap between germline ends came to 12 bases. The CDR3 nucleotides read TGTGCCAGCAGTTCATCGGGCCCCCCCTACGAGCAGTACTTC. Its protein product is CASSSSGPPYEQYF.